The 7 T cell receptor beta chains presented below share a single source sample, sequenced in a study of T cell repertoires in cytomegalovirus infection. These receptors' antigens are unknown. TCRdb fed the reads into MiXCR, producing one record per CDR3 protein. This table has nearly 700,000 distinct CDR3 sequences, around 32% appearing once. Here the sequenced sample was cultured PBMCs, taken from culture after CMV antigen stimulation. All receptors derive from a human donor in good health (CMV status not recorded). Some clones in this sample may be carry-over from other donors' samples.

This clonotype was counted between two and nine times. The chain has TRBV5-4 and TRBJ1-1, with D possibly being TRBD1 (5 bases). Trimming shortened V by 5 bases and J by 4 bases, and 21 bases separated the two germline ends. CDR3 length equals 16 residues. Germline assignment: CDR1 SGHNT and CDR2 YYREEE (reference sequence). CDR3 sequence reads: CASSMERGAGSTEAFF. The CDR3 nucleotides are TGTGCCAGCAGTATGGAACGGGGCGCAGGGTCCACTGAAGCTTTCTTT.

This clonotype was detected many times. This sequence joins TRBV7-2 and TRBJ2-5; tentatively, D is TRBD1 or TRBD2 (5 bases each). CDR3 size: 14 residues. Germline V lookup: CDR1 SGHTA, CDR2 FQGNSA. Trimming left V 1 base short and J 2 bases short, with 8 bases between. The CDR3: CASSLGGAQETQYF. The CDR3 coding sequence is TGTGCCAGCAGCTTAGGAGGGGCACAAGAGACCCAGTACTTC.

This rearrangement joins TRBV20-1 to TRBJ2-3, with D perhaps TRBD1 (6 bases). This CDR3 has 12 residues. Looked up from germline, CDR1 is DFQATT and CDR2 is SNEGSKA (reference sequence). With 7 bases removed from V and 0 bases from J, the gap between germline ends came to 8 bases. The CDR3, as DNA: TGCAGTGGGGGGCGTAGCACAGATACGCAGTATTTT. This sequence encodes CSGGRSTDTQYF.

This rearrangement joins TRBV4-1 to TRBJ2-7, with 10 bases matching TRBD1. CDR1 is MGHRA, CDR2 YSYEKL, per germline. The CDR3 runs to 17 residues. The V segment lost 4 bases and the J segment 2 bases; nucleotides outside the gene matches: 11. CDR3 sequence reads: CASSRRGDRGPTYEQYF. Here the CDR3 DNA reads TGCGCCAGCAGCCGAAGGGGGGACAGGGGACCCACCTACGAGCAGTACTTC.

This clonotype has at least ten counts. The V call is TRBV7-2, the J call TRBJ1-1; no reliable D call. The CDR3 has 12 residues. Trimming cost V 10 bases and J 3 bases, with 12 bases left between them. CDR1 is SGHTA, CDR2 FQGNSA, per germline. CDR3 amino acids: CATLGPYTEAFF. The CDR3 DNA reads TGTGCCACTCTCGGACCGTACACTGAAGCTTTCTTT.

The chain is built from TRBV7-4 and TRBJ2-5; the D is unclear. This CDR3 is built from 12 residues. Trimming shortened V by 1 base and J by 6 bases, and 6 bases separated the two germline ends. Germline V gives CDR1 SGHVT, CDR2 SQSDAQ. CDR3 amino acids: CASSLEGKTQYF. The CDR3 DNA reads TGTGCCAGCAGCTTAGAGGGAAAGACCCAGTACTTC.

V and J are TRBV24-1 and TRBJ1-1; the D is unclear. The CDR3 consists of 19 residues. CDR1 KGHDR and CDR2 SFDVKD come from the germline V gene. V was cut by 0 bases and J by 2 bases, with 21 bases left in between. CDR3 loop: CATSDLEAEGEPTNTEAFF. The CDR3, as DNA: TGTGCCACCAGTGATTTGGAGGCAGAAGGCGAGCCAACCAACACTGAAGCTTTCTTT.